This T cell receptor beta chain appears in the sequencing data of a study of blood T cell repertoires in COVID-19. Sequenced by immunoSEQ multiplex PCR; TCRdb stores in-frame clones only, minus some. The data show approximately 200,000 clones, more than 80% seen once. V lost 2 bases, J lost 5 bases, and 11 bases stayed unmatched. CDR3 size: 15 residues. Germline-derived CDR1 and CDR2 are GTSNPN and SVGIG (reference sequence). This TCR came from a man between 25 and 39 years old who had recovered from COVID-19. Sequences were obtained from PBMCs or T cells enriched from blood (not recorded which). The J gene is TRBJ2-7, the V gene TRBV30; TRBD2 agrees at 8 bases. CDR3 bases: TGTGCCTGGAGTCAGCAGGGACTAGGTGTCGACGAGCAGTACTTC. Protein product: CAWSQQGLGVDEQYF.